Sequencing of this T cell receptor (beta chain) was carried out in a study of Graves' ophthalmopathy and Graves' hyperthyroidism. There are 10 residues in the CDR3. CDR1 and CDR2 from the germline V gene are MNHEY and SVGEGT. Trimming took off 5 bases at V and 13 bases at J, with 11 bases between the two ends. This clonotype was observed at least ten times. Amplification from RNA transcripts yielded the TCR beta CDR3 regions. Second-round multiplex PCR followed a first-round RT-PCR using HTBI primers. TCRdb reprocessed the multiplex PCR reads via MiXCR and lists one record per CDR3 protein. The table has about 220,000 distinct CDR3 sequences, 20% to 25% seen once.

The sequencing sample was made of peripheral blood. This rearrangement joins TRBV6-2 or TRBV6-3 to TRBJ1-2; D ambiguous. This TCR was sampled from a woman aged 45-60 years with Graves' ophthalmopathy. The chain's CDR3 is CASSRTAPTF. Written as DNA, the CDR3 is TGTGCCAGCAGTAGGACCGCTCCCACCTTC.